Listed below are T cell receptor beta chains from one sample, sequenced in a study of T cell repertoires in aging, cancer and after chemotherapy. TCRdb re-called the multiplex PCR reads with MiXCR, one entry per CDR3 protein. The sample contains approximately 10,000 distinct CDR3 sequences, 38% of which appear only once. The sample comprised blood. Receptors were obtained from a human donor in good health. CDR3s include the opening cysteine and the closing phenylalanine or tryptophan.

V gene	CDR3 protein
TRBV7-6	CASSLFAAGEYSEQFF
TRBV27	CASSHVGGFTDTQYF
TRBV6-5	CASSYLRTYEQYF
TRBV27	CASSFRLNYGYTF
TRBV18	CASSPRQASGETQYF
TRBV20-1	CSAREGLAGDTGELFF
TRBV6-5	CASRLGTGTGFETQYF
TRBV30	CAWSVRTGNTIYF
TRBV27	CASSLMPGAGELFF
TRBV27	CASSVLAGGLYNEQFF
TRBV12-3/TRBV12-4	CASSLPLGQGRNEQYF
TRBV18	CASSPGRLYEQYF
TRBV7-9	CASSSLGGLAVPSYEQYF
TRBV5-5	CASSSWRPGLGGWKTQYF
TRBV6-1	CASSRDRGGRSNQPQHF
TRBV5-6	CASSLDGGSSEQYF
TRBV28	CATGAYSNQPQHF
TRBV6-5	CASSYSMAVPGKLFF
TRBV7-2	CASSLRPLATGGSSYEQYF
TRBV6-6	CASLQASRETGELFF
TRBV6-1	CASTSGDTNYGYTF
TRBV27	CASSLDRDHQPQHF
TRBV6-2/TRBV6-3	CASSSIQLAGEGQYF
TRBV30	CAWGLAGVGTGELFF